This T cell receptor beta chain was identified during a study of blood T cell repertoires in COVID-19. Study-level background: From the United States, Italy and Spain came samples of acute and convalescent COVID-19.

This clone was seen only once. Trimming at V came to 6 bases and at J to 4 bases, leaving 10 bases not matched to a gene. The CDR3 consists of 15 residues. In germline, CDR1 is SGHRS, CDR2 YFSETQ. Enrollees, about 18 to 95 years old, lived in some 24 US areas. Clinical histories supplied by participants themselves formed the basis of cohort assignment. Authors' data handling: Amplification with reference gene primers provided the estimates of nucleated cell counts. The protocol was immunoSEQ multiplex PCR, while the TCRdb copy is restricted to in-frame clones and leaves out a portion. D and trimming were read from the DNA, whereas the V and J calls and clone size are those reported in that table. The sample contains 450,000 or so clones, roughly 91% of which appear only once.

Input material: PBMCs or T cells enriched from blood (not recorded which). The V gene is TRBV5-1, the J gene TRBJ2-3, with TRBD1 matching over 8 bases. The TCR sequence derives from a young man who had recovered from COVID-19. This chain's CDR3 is CASTSGGGTPDTQYF. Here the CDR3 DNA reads TGCGCCAGCACTTCAGGGGGCGGCACCCCAGATACGCAGTATTTT.